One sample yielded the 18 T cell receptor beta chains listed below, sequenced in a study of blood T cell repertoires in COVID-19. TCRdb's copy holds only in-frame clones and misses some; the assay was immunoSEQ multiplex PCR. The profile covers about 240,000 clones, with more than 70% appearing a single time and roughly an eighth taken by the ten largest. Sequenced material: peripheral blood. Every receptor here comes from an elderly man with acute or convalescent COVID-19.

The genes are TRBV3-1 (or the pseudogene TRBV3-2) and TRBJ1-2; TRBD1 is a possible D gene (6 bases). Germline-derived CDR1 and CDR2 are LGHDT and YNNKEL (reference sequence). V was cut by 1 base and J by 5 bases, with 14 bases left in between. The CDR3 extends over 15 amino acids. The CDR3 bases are TGTGCCAGCAGCCAAGGGGACACCCTGCCTTATGGCTACACCTTC. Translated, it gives CASSQGDTLPYGYTF.

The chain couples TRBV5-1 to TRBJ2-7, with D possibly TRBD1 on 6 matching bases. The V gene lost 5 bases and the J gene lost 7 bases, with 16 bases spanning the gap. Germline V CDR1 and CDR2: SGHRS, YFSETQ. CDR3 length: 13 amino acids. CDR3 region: CASRKQGSWEQYF. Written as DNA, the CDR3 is TGCGCCAGCAGGAAACAGGGTTCTTGGGAGCAGTACTTC.

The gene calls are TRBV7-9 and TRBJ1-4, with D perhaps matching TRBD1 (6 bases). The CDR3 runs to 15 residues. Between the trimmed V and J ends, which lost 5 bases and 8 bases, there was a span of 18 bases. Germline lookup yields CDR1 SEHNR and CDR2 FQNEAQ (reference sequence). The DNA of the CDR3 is TGTGCCAGCAGCCAAAGTACAGGGTATACGGAAAAACTGTTTTTT. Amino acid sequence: CASSQSTGYTEKLFF.

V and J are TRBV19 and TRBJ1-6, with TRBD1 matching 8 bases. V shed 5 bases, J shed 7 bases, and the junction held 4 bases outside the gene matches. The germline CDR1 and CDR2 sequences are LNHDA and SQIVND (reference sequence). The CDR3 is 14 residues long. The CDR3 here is CASSGTGGNSPLHF. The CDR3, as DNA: TGTGCCAGTAGTGGTACAGGGGGAAATTCACCCCTCCACTTT.

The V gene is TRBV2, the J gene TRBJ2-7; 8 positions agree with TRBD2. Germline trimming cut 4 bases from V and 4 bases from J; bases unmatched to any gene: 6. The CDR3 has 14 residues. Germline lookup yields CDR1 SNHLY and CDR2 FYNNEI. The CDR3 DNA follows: TGTGCCAGCAGTGTAAGCGGGAGAAGGTACGAGCAGTACTTC. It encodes CASSVSGRRYEQYF.

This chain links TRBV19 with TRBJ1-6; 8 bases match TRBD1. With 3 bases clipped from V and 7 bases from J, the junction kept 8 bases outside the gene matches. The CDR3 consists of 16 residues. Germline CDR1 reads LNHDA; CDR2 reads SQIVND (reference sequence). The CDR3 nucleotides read TGTGCCAGTAGTATTTCACGTCGGACAGGGAATTCACCCCTCCACTTT. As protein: CASSISRRTGNSPLHF.

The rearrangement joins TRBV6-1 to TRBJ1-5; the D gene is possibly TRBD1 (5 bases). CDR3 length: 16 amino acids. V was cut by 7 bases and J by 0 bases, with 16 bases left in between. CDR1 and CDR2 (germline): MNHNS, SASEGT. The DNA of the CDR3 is TGTGCCAGCATTGAGGAAGACAGTTATAGCAATCAGCCCCAGCATTTT. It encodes CASIEEDSYSNQPQHF.

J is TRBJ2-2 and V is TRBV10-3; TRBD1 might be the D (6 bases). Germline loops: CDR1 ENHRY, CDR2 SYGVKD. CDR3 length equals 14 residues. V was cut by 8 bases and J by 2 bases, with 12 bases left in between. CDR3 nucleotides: TGTGCCATCGGAGGCAGGGGCAACACCGGGGAGCTGTTTTTT. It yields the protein CAIGGRGNTGELFF.

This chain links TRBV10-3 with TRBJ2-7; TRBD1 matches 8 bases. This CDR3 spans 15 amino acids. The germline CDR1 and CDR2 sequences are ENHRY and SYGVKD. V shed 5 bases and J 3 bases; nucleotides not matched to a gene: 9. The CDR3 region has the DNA TGTGCCATCAGTATCGGACAGGGTGGGGTCTACGAGCAGTACTTC. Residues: CAISIGQGGVYEQYF.

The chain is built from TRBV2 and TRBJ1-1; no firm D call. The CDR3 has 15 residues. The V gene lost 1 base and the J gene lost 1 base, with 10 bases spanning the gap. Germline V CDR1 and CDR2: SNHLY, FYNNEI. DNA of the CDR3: TGTGCCAGCAGTGAAGACGCAGGAAGGAACACTGAAGCTTTCTTT. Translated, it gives CASSEDAGRNTEAFF.

CDR3: CASSTGQGNSPLHF. CDR3 bases: TGCGCCAGCAGCACCGGACAGGGAAATTCACCCCTCCACTTT. The chain employs TRBV5-1 and TRBJ1-6, with TRBD1 identical over 8 bases. Trimming removed 4 bases from V and 7 bases from J; junction bases left unmatched: 4. CDR1 and CDR2 (germline): SGHRS, YFSETQ. The CDR3 sequence is 14 residues long.

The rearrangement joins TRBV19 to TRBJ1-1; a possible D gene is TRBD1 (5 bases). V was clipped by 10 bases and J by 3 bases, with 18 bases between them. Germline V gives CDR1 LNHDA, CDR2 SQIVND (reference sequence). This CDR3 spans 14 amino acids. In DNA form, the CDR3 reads TGTGCCACCAGACTCGGGGGATTGGACACTGAAGCTTTCTTT. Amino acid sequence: CATRLGGLDTEAFF.

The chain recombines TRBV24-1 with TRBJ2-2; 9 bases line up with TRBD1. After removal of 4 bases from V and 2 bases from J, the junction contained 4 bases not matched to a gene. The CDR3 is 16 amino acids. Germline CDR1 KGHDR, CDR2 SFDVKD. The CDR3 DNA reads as TGTGCCACCAGTGACCCGGACAGGGGAAACACCGGGGAGCTGTTTTTT. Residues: CATSDPDRGNTGELFF.

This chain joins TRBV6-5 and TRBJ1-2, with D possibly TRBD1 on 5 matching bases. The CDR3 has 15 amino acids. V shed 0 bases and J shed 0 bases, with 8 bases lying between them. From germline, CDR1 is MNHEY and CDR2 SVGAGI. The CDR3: CASSYSGATNYGYTF. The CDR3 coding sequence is TGTGCCAGCAGTTACTCAGGGGCCACTAACTATGGCTACACCTTC.

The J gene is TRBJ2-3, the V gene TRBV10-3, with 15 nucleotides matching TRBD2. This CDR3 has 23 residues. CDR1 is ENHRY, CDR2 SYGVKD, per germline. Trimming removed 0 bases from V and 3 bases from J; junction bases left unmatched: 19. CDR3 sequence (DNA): TGTGCCATCAGTGAGTCGGGACTGAAACACAGGACTAGCGGGAGGGCCCAGACAGATACGCAGTATTTT. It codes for CAISESGLKHRTSGRAQTDTQYF.

Here the CDR3 DNA reads TGTGCCAGTCACGGACACCGCCTTATCTCTGGGGCCAACGTCCTGACTTTC. Translation gives CASHGHRLISGANVLTF. The chain is built from TRBV2 and TRBJ2-6, with D perhaps matching TRBD1 (5 bases). The CDR3 consists of 17 residues. CDR1 is SNHLY, CDR2 FYNNEI, per germline. V was clipped by 9 bases and J by 0 bases, with 18 bases between them.

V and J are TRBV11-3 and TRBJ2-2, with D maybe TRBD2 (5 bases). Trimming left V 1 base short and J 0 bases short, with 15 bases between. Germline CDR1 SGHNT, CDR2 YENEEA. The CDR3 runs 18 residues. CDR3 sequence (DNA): TGTGCCAGCAGCTTAGGCCTTTGGCCCGGGGCGAACACCGGGGAGCTGTTTTTT. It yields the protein CASSLGLWPGANTGELFF.

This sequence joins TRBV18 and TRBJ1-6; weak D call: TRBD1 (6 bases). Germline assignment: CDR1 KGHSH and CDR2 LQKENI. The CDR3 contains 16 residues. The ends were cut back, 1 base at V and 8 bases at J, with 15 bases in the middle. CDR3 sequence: CASSPLGRGVDSPLHF. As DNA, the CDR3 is TGTGCCAGCTCACCACTGGGCAGGGGAGTGGATTCACCCCTCCACTTT.